The following is a TCR beta chain sequence with its context. The sample belongs to a study of blood T cell repertoires in COVID-19. Study-wide background: Samples taken during acute and convalescent COVID-19 were collected in the United States, Italy and Spain.

The germline CDR1 and CDR2 sequences are SEHNR and FQNEAQ (reference sequence). The CDR3 runs 13 residues. Trimming pared 0 bases from V and 8 bases from J, leaving 10 bases between. Repertoires were generated with immunoSEQ multiplex PCR, while TCRdb's copy carries only in-frame clones and drops some. The sample lists 250,000 to 300,000 clones, around nine tenths occurring once. Self-reported history from a screening survey and questionnaire set each donor's cohort. Before being deemed recovered, Cohort 3 donors had two negative PCRs, clearance, or symptom resolution. V gene TRBV7-9 combines with J gene TRBJ1-1, with TRBD1 as a possible D gene (5 bases). The sequence was collected from a woman aged 55-69 years who had recovered from COVID-19. The sample was PBMCs or T cells enriched from blood (not recorded which). CDR3 DNA: TGTGCCAGCAGCTTAGCGCAGGCAGGGGAAGCTTTCTTT. Protein: CASSLAQAGEAFF.